This T cell receptor beta chain derives from a study of metastatic and nonmetastatic thyroid tumors. About the research overall: Repertoires of blood and of tissue (tumor or nodule) from malignant and benign thyroid patients were compared.

As regards this clone: Its matching antigen is unknown.

Ahead of thyroid surgery, no patient had received treatment of any kind. V lost 5 bases, J lost 2 bases, and 9 bases lay in between. The CDR3 contains 14 residues. CDR1 and CDR2 from the germline V gene are MNHNS and SASEGT. Methods used by the authors: In papillary thyroid cancer, a distant-metastasis classifier was built using CDR3 differences across clinicopathological groups. TCRdb called clones again from the PCR reads with MiXCR. TCRdb, rather than the study authors, made the V and J calls. This table holds about 13,000 clones, under 30% found once. Study-wide findings and caveats: The reported finding was significantly higher TCR beta diversity in malignant thyroid tumors relative to benign nodules, in blood and tumor.

The origin of this receptor is a female donor with papillary thyroid cancer or a benign thyroid nodule (not recorded which). Some clones in this sample may be carry-over from other donors' samples. Specimen: tumor tissue. This chain joins TRBV6-1 and TRBJ2-2; the D gene is possibly TRBD2 (6 bases). CDR3: CASSPGLNTGELFF. The CDR3 region has the DNA TGTGCCAGCAGTCCGGGACTCAACACCGGGGAGCTGTTTTTT.